These 10 T cell receptor beta chains share one sample of origin, sequenced in a study of blood T cell repertoires in COVID-19. Clones were sequenced by immunoSEQ multiplex PCR, and TCRdb holds only the in-frame ones, with some missing. The sample yields around 200,000 clones, roughly 85% seen once. The sequenced material came from peripheral blood. Receptor source: a human donor with active or convalescent COVID-19. The donor label of this sample is uncertain.

DNA for the CDR3: TGTGCCAGCAGTTTCCTGGGGACAGCCTACGAGCAGTACTTC. Translation: CASSFLGTAYEQYF. This sequence joins TRBV28 and TRBJ2-7, with 7 bases aligning to TRBD1. V lost 3 bases to trimming and J lost 2 bases; unmatched junction nucleotides: 4. The germline V gene encodes CDR1 MDHEN and CDR2 SYDVKM. CDR3 length: 14 residues.

The rearrangement joins TRBV6-2 or TRBV6-3 to TRBJ2-7; D unresolved. The length of the CDR3 is 15 residues. V lost 0 bases, J lost 1 base, and 10 bases lay in between. Germline V gene lookup returns CDR1 MNHEY and CDR2 SVGEGT. The CDR3 reads CASSYSIPGSYEQYF. The CDR3 region has the DNA TGTGCCAGCAGTTACTCGATCCCAGGATCCTACGAGCAGTACTTC.

The V call is TRBV2, the J call TRBJ2-7; TRBD2 is a possible D gene (5 bases). The germline CDR1 and CDR2 sequences are SNHLY and FYNNEI. The V and J ends lost 11 bases and 5 bases respectively, with 16 bases between them. This CDR3 is 12 amino acids long. The CDR3 DNA follows: TGTGCCCCCTCGGCACTAGACAACGAGCAGTACTTC. Translation: CAPSALDNEQYF.

This clone was seen only once. The genes are TRBV7-2 and TRBJ1-4; D unclear. Germline V CDR1 and CDR2: SGHTA, FQGNSA. This CDR3 comprises 15 residues. V was trimmed by 3 bases and J by 12 bases, leaving 20 bases between them. CDR3 sequence reads: CASSFKDSSFGELFF. In DNA form, the CDR3 reads TGTGCCAGCAGCTTTAAGGACTCATCCTTTGGGGAACTGTTTTTT.

V and J are TRBV5-1 and TRBJ1-1; TRBD1 matches at 7 bases. The germline CDR1 and CDR2 sequences are SGHRS and YFSETQ. With 3 bases clipped from V and 4 bases from J, the junction kept 9 bases outside the gene matches. The CDR3 consists of 15 residues. CDR3 in DNA: TGCGCCAGCAGCTCTCAGGGGGGCCGGGGCACTGAAGCTTTCTTT. Its protein product is CASSSQGGRGTEAFF.

The chain uses TRBV15 and TRBJ2-5, with TRBD1 matching over 9 bases. With 2 bases clipped from V and 1 base from J, the junction kept 2 bases outside the gene matches. The CDR3 length is 15 residues. Looked up from germline, CDR1 is LNHNV and CDR2 is YYDKDF (reference sequence). CDR3 loop: CATSRSTGGQETQYF. The CDR3 region has the DNA TGTGCCACCAGCAGATCGACAGGGGGCCAAGAGACCCAGTACTTC. Complete variable domain (other parts from reference TRBV15 and TRBJ2-5): DAMVIQNPRYQVTQFGKPVTLSCSQTLNHNVMYWYQQKSSQAPKLLFHYYDKDFNNEADTPDNFQSRRPNTSFCFLDIRSPGLGDTAMYLCATSRSTGGQETQYFGPGTRLLVL.

The V call is TRBV18, the J call TRBJ2-2; D call uncertain. V lost 4 bases and J 1 base, leaving 10 bases between the germline ends. The germline V gene has CDR1 KGHSH and CDR2 LQKENI. CDR3 length equals 15 residues. The CDR3 bases are TGTGCCAGCTCACTTGACACACGGAACACCGGGGAGCTGTTTTTT. Translation: CASSLDTRNTGELFF.

For the CDR3, the DNA is TGTGCCACCAGTGATCCTACGGGGTTTAACAATGAGCAGTTCTTC. It translates to CATSDPTGFNNEQFF. The rearrangement links TRBV24-1 to TRBJ2-1; TRBD2 might be the D (5 bases). Germline CDR1 is KGHDR and CDR2 is SFDVKD. V lost 3 bases, J lost 5 bases, and 13 bases lay in between. The CDR3 consists of 15 residues.

V gene TRBV27 combines with J gene TRBJ2-7; D possibly corresponds to TRBD2 (5 bases). The CDR3 totals 14 residues. With 4 bases removed from V and 0 bases from J, the gap between germline ends came to 10 bases. The germline gives CDR1 MNHEY, CDR2 SMNVEV (reference sequence). CDR3 DNA sequence: TGTGCCAGCAGTTCGGTTGGGAGCTCCTACGAGCAGTACTTC. Encoded protein: CASSSVGSSYEQYF.

The CDR3 loop is CASSAFGGQGNYGYTF. In DNA form, the CDR3 reads TGTGCCAGCAGTGCATTCGGGGGACAGGGGAACTATGGCTACACCTTC. V and J are TRBV28 and TRBJ1-2, with 10 bases identical to TRBD1. Germline V lookup: CDR1 MDHEN, CDR2 SYDVKM. V shed 5 bases and J 2 bases; nucleotides not matched to a gene: 8. This CDR3 contains 16 residues.